This passage covers 8 T cell receptor beta chains from one sample sequenced in a study of OX40 agonist ivuxolimab in advanced cancers. Generated by immunoSEQ multiplex PCR, the TCRdb table keeps only in-frame clones and is missing some. This table has roughly 110,000 clones, 90% appearing once. The input for sequencing was CD4+ or CD8+ T cells sorted from blood, taken in a trial of the OX40 agonist ivuxolimab. These receptors were obtained from an adult with an advanced solid tumor such as melanoma, head and neck, liver or kidney cancer.

This chain uses TRBV10-3 with TRBJ2-5; D assignment may be TRBD1 or TRBD2 (5 bases each). The CDR3 sequence is 14 residues long. The ends were cut back, 9 bases at V and 5 bases at J, with 19 bases in the middle. Germline loops: CDR1 ENHRY, CDR2 SYGVKD. The DNA of the CDR3 is TGTGCCATGCGGAAGGGCCCTGAGGGGGAGACCCAGTACTTC. It translates to CAMRKGPEGETQYF.

The chain combines TRBV11-2 with TRBJ2-3; 13 bases align to TRBD2. The length of the CDR3 is 19 residues. Germline CDR1 and CDR2: SGHAT and FQNNGV. V lost 3 bases, J lost 2 bases, and 11 bases stayed unmatched. DNA of the CDR3: TGTGCCAGCAGCTTGGGACTTACGGGACTAGCGGGGTTCACAGATACGCAGTATTTT. This codes for CASSLGLTGLAGFTDTQYF.

The chain joins TRBV7-8 to TRBJ1-2; TRBD1 aligns across 10 bases. CDR3 size: 13 residues. Losses at the gene ends were 5 bases for V and 5 bases for J; bases not matched to a gene: 2. Germline V gene sequence: CDR1 SGHVS, CDR2 FQNEAQ. The CDR3 loop is CASSQGQGYGYTF. The CDR3 DNA follows: TGTGCCAGCAGCCAGGGACAGGGGTATGGCTACACCTTC.

The chain uses TRBV5-6 and TRBJ1-2; D remains ambiguous. The CDR3 spans 15 residues. Trimming stripped 2 bases from V and 5 bases from J, with 16 bases between. The germline V gene encodes CDR1 SGHDT and CDR2 YYEEEE. CDR3 coding DNA: TGTGCCAGCAGCTTAGAGAAGATTAGATTTTATGGCTACACCTTC. Translation: CASSLEKIRFYGYTF.

V and J are TRBV18 and TRBJ1-4, with 8 bases that match TRBD1. Germline assignment: CDR1 KGHSH and CDR2 LQKENI. The junction had 4 bases not matched to a gene; V was cut back by 3 bases and J by 7 bases. CDR3 size: 14 residues. In DNA form, the CDR3 reads TGTGCCAGCTCACCGGGCAGGGGGCCTGAAAAACTGTTTTTT. Protein product: CASSPGRGPEKLFF.

A few counts support this clone. The chain uses TRBV28 and TRBJ1-1, with D unclear. The CDR3 extends over 12 amino acids. Trimming cost V 6 bases and J 1 base, with 6 bases left between them. Per germline, CDR1 MDHEN and CDR2 SYDVKM. The CDR3, as DNA: TGTGCCAGCAGGTCCCAGAACACTGAAGCTTTCTTT. Translated: CASRSQNTEAFF.

The chain couples TRBV5-1 to TRBJ1-1; no definite D call. V lost 0 bases to trimming and J lost 10 bases, with 13 bases between them. CDR1 is SGHRS and CDR2 is YFSETQ in the germline V gene. This CDR3 has 13 amino acids. CDR3 sequence reads: CASSLESNRGAFF. The CDR3 DNA is TGCGCCAGCAGCTTGGAATCAAACAGAGGAGCTTTCTTT.

The chain combines TRBV30 with TRBJ1-2; tentatively, D is TRBD1 (5 bases). Trimming shortened V by 5 bases and J by 4 bases, and 11 bases separated the two germline ends. The CDR3 extends over 12 amino acids. The germline V gene has CDR1 GTSNPN and CDR2 SVGIG (reference sequence). For the CDR3, the DNA is TGTGCCTGGTGCAGGGTTGGCTATGGCTACACCTTC. It translates to CAWCRVGYGYTF.